This T cell receptor (beta chain) was retrieved from a study of beta chain features in type 1 diabetes. The wider study: Examination spanned approximately 110 million sorted cells from all samples. Study-wide results and caveats: Moderate but significant shortening of TCRB CDR3s was recorded in all four CD4+ subsets from Type 1 diabetes patients. Any HLA type influence on TCRB rearrangement was left unresolved here. Fewer insertions but more deletions were seen at VDJ junctions in type 1 diabetes patients.

As every portion of the isolated RNA was reverse transcribed, the sequencing read expressed TCRB transcripts. The data were produced by immunoSEQ multiplex PCR, yet TCRdb's version contains in-frame clones alone and is incomplete. This sample has 300,000 to 350,000 clones; approximately 9.9% occur once, and the top ten carry approximately 1%. This clone has just a few counts. Its antigen remains unidentified. CD45RO/CCR7/CD25/CD127/CD95/CD27 staining was used to isolate CD4+ naive, central memory, regulatory and stem cell-like memory cells by sorting. CDR3 size: 18 residues. Trimming left V 1 base short and J 0 bases short, with 16 bases between. Germline CDR1 is LGHNA and CDR2 is YNFKEQ.

This clonotype originated in a man younger than 40 with type 1 diabetes. Sequenced material: central memory CD4+ T cells from blood. The chain uses TRBV4-2 and TRBJ1-5; D is unclear. For the CDR3, the DNA is TGTGCCAGCAGCCAAGTCTCGGAGCGGGTCTATAGCAATCAGCCCCAGCATTTT. Protein: CASSQVSERVYSNQPQHF.